This TCR beta chain was captured by sequencing in a study of OX40 agonist ivuxolimab in advanced cancers. This clone appeared a single time. With autoimmune disease history or systemic immunosuppression, patients were excluded. Germline V gene sequence: CDR1 KGHSH, CDR2 LQKENI. The V end lost 4 bases, the J end lost 0 bases, and 10 bases lay between the germline ends. This CDR3 comprises 16 residues. Some clones are missing from TCRdb's copy, which holds only in-frame ones; the method was immunoSEQ multiplex PCR. Found here are tens of thousands of clones, about nine tenths of them singletons; the top ten hold roughly 0.35%.

V and J are TRBV18 and TRBJ2-6, with D possibly called TRBD1 or TRBD2 (5 bases each). The starting material was CD4+ or CD8+ T cells sorted from blood, obtained in a trial of the OX40 agonist ivuxolimab. This TCR derives from an adult with an advanced solid tumor such as melanoma, head and neck, liver or kidney cancer. The CDR3 region is CASSRDVRSGANVLTF. CDR3 bases: TGTGCCAGCTCACGGGACGTCCGCTCTGGGGCCAACGTCCTGACTTTC.